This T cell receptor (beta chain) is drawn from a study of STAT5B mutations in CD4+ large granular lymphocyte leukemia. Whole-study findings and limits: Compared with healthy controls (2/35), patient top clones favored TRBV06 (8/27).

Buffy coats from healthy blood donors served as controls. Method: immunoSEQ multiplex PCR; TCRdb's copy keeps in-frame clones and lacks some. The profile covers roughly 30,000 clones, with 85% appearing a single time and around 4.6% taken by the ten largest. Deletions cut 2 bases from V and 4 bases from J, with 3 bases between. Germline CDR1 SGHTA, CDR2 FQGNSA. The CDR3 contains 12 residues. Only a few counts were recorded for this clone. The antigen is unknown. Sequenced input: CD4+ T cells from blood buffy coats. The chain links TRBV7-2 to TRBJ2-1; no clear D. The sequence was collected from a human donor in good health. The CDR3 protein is CASSLLYNEQFF. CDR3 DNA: TGTGCCAGCAGCTTACTATACAATGAGCAGTTCTTC.